Below, 12 T cell receptor beta chains from the same sample are listed, as sequenced in a study of T cell responses to AZD1222 COVID-19 vaccine. Profiling relied on immunoSEQ multiplex PCR, and the TCRdb table lists in-frame clones only, not all of them. The repertoire holds tens of thousands of clones, with around 91% as singletons. The specimen was peripheral blood, collected on day 0 of AZD1222 vaccination. These receptors all stem from an adult in good health.

The chain carries TRBV28 and TRBJ2-7; 12 nucleotides line up with TRBD2. The CDR3 covers 14 residues. After removal of 7 bases from V and 0 bases from J, the junction contained 1 base not matched to a gene. Germline V gene lookup returns CDR1 MDHEN and CDR2 SYDVKM. The CDR3 DNA follows: TGTGCCAGCATGACTAGCGGGAGCTCCTACGAGCAGTACTTC. Translating it yields CASMTSGSSYEQYF.

The table lists this clone with a count of one. At the DNA level, this CDR3 is encoded by other sequences in the same sample as well. The chain links TRBV28 to TRBJ2-6; D not certain. Trimming cost V 8 bases and J 1 base, with 3 bases left between them. CDR3 size: 12 residues. CDR1 is MDHEN and CDR2 is SYDVKM in the germline V gene. The CDR3 here is CASVSGANVLTF. The CDR3 DNA follows: TGTGCCAGCGTTTCTGGGGCCAACGTCCTGACTTTC.

The rearrangement links TRBV5-5 to TRBJ1-1; 11 nucleotides match TRBD1. Trimming took 0 bases from V and 3 from J; bases not matched to a gene: 7. The CDR3 has 17 amino acids. Germline CDR1 is SGHKS and CDR2 is YYEKEE (reference sequence). The CDR3 coding sequence is TGTGCCAGCAGCTTGGGGACAGGGGGCACCCTTGACACTGAAGCTTTCTTT. Its translation is CASSLGTGGTLDTEAFF.

The chain employs TRBV11-2 and TRBJ2-3; the match to TRBD2 covers 7 bases. Germline CDR1 SGHAT, CDR2 FQNNGV. Trimming took 5 bases from V and 6 from J; bases not matched to a gene: 8. The CDR3 runs 14 residues. CDR3 protein: CASSPTLAVDTQYF. CDR3 bases: TGTGCCAGCAGCCCTACCCTAGCGGTTGATACGCAGTATTTT. Complete variable domain (other parts from reference TRBV11-2 and TRBJ2-3): EAGVAQSPRYKIIEKRQSVAFWCNPISGHATLYWYQQILGQGPKLLIQFQNNGVVDDSQLPKDRFSAERLKGVDSTLKIQPAKLEDSAVYLCASSPTLAVDTQYFGPGTRLTVL.

The rearrangement joins TRBV29-1 to TRBJ2-1; D possibly corresponds to TRBD2 (8 bases). With 5 bases removed from V and 7 bases from J, the gap between germline ends came to 24 bases. CDR1 SQVTM and CDR2 ANQGSEA come from the germline V gene. This CDR3 is built from 16 residues. The CDR3 coding sequence is TGCAGCGTTCCCGGGGGGGGTCGGGACAGACTAAATGAGCAGTTCTTC. Translated: CSVPGGGRDRLNEQFF.

The gene calls are TRBV18 and TRBJ1-3, with a tentative D call TRBD1 (6 bases). Per germline, CDR1 KGHSH and CDR2 LQKENI. V was cut by 3 bases and J by 0 bases, with 9 bases left in between. This CDR3 has 15 residues. The CDR3 here is CASSPDSSSGNTIYF. The CDR3 coding sequence is TGTGCCAGCTCACCGGACAGCAGCTCTGGAAACACCATATATTTT. Full variable domain (missing parts from reference TRBV18 and TRBJ1-3): NAGVMQNPRHLVRRRGQEARLRCSPMKGHSHVYWYRQLPEEGLKFMVYLQKENIIDESGMPKERFSAEFPKEGPSILRIQQVVRGDSAAYFCASSPDSSSGNTIYFGEGSWLTVV.

J is TRBJ1-5 and V is TRBV7-8, with D unresolved. This CDR3 is 19 amino acids long. The germline gives CDR1 SGHVS, CDR2 FQNEAQ. V was shortened by 5 bases and J by 1 base, with 24 bases between the two germline ends. The CDR3 region is CASSKGGVADGSSNQPQHF. The CDR3 region has the DNA TGTGCCAGCAGCAAAGGCGGGGTCGCAGACGGTAGCAGCAATCAGCCCCAGCATTTT.

This sequence joins TRBV15 and TRBJ2-3; D is perhaps TRBD1 (5 bases). Germline V gives CDR1 LNHNV, CDR2 YYDKDF (reference sequence). V lost 0 bases, J lost 3 bases, and 7 bases lay in between. There are 14 residues in the CDR3. CDR3 sequence: CATSRDPGTDTQYF. CDR3 in DNA: TGTGCCACCAGCAGAGATCCAGGGACAGATACGCAGTATTTT.

The chain recombines TRBV3-1 (or the pseudogene TRBV3-2) with TRBJ2-1, with 14 bases aligning to TRBD2. Germline V gene data show CDR1 as LGHDT and CDR2 as YNNKEL (reference sequence). This CDR3 region has 19 residues. With V trimmed by 0 bases and J by 3 bases, 7 bases remained unmatched. This chain's CDR3 is CASSQESGTSGSLYNEQFF. CDR3 coding DNA: TGTGCCAGCAGCCAAGAATCCGGGACTAGCGGGAGTCTCTACAATGAGCAGTTCTTC.

V is TRBV7-2 and J is TRBJ2-1, with D tentatively TRBD1 (6 bases). CDR3 length: 14 amino acids. V shed 1 base and J shed 10 bases, with 14 bases lying between them. Per germline, CDR1 SGHTA and CDR2 FQGNSA. CDR3 amino acids: CASSLDPGQGEQFF. Written as DNA, the CDR3 is TGTGCCAGCAGCTTAGACCCGGGACAAGGCGAGCAGTTCTTC.

The chain links TRBV6-2 or TRBV6-3 to TRBJ2-2; D remains unclear. Trimming took 2 bases from V and 7 from J, leaving 5 bases between them. This CDR3 contains 12 residues. The germline CDR1 and CDR2 sequences are MNHEY and SVGEGT. The CDR3 sequence is CASSYGDGELFF. The CDR3 bases are TGTGCCAGCAGTTACGGGGACGGGGAGCTGTTTTTT.

This clone has just one count. The CDR3 DNA reads TGTGCCAGCAGTTACGGAGGACAGGGAAATGAGCAGTTCTTC. Translation: CASSYGGQGNEQFF. The rearrangement uses TRBV6-5 and TRBJ2-1; TRBD1 matches 8 bases. Unmatched junction bases numbered 4, after V lost 2 bases and J lost 7 bases. CDR1 is MNHEY, CDR2 SVGAGI, per germline. The CDR3 contains 14 residues.